The T cell receptor beta chain described here comes from a study of T-cell memory formation after mild COVID-19. Study at large: TCR clusters were largely donor specific.

Overall study results and limits: Memory cells collected pre-infection included some clones that later responded, suggesting cross-reactive memory joined. Clonal second-wave expansions that peaked on day 37 had unconfirmed SARS-CoV-2 specificity. Of the contracting clones, CD4+ ones lay mainly in CM and EM, and CD8+ ones in EMRA.

TCRdb reprocessed the 5' RACE reads with MiXCR, giving one entry per CDR3 protein. The sample yields 550,000 to 650,000 distinct CDR3 sequences, around 16% seen once. The CDR3 covers 13 residues. The germline V gene encodes CDR1 DFQATT and CDR2 SNEGSKA (reference sequence). The V end was cut by 1 base, the J end by 3 bases, with 6 bases between. As to this clonotype: The target antigen is unknown.

What was sequenced was PBMCs or a T cell subset sorted from them (not recorded which). The receptor was derived from an adult woman who had mild COVID-19 (a few samples of this study predate the infection). Cell type and time point are not known. The chain is built from TRBV20-1 and TRBJ1-4; D not certain. Here the CDR3 reads CSARGLANEKLFF. The CDR3 nucleotides read TGCAGTGCTAGAGGGTTAGCTAATGAAAAACTGTTTTTT.